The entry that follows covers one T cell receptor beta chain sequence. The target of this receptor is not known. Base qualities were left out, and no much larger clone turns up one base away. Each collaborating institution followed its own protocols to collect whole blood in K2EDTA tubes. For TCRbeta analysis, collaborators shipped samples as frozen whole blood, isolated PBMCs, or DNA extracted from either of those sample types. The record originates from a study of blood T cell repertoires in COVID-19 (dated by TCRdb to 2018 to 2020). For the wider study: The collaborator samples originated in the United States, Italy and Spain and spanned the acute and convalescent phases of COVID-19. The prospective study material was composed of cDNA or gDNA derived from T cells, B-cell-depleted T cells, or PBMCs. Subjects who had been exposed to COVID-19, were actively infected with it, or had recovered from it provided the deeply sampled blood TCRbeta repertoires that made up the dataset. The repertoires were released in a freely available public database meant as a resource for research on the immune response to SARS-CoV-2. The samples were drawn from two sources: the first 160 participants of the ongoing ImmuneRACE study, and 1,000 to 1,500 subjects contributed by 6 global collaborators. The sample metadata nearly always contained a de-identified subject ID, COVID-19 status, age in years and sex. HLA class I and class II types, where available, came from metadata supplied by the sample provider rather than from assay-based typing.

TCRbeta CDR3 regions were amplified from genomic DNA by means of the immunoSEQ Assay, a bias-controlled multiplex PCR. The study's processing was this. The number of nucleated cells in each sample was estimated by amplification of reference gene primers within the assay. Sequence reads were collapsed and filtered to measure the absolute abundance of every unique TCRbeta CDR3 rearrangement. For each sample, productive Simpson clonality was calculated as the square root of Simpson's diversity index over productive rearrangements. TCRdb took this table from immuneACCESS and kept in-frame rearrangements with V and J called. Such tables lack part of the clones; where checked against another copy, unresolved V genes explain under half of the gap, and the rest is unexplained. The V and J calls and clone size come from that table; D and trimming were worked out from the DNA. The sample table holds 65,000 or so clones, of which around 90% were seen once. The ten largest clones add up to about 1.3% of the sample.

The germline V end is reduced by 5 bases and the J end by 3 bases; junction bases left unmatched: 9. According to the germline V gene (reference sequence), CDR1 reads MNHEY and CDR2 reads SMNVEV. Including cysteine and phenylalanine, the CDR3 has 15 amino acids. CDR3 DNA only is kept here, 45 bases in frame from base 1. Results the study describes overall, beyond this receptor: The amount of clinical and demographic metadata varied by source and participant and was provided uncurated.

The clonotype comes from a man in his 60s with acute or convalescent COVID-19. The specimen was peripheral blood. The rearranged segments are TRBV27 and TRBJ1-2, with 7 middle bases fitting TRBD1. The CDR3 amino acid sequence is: CASSPRQGLYYGYTF. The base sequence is TGTGCCAGCAGTCCAAGACAGGGCCTCTACTATGGCTACACCTTC.